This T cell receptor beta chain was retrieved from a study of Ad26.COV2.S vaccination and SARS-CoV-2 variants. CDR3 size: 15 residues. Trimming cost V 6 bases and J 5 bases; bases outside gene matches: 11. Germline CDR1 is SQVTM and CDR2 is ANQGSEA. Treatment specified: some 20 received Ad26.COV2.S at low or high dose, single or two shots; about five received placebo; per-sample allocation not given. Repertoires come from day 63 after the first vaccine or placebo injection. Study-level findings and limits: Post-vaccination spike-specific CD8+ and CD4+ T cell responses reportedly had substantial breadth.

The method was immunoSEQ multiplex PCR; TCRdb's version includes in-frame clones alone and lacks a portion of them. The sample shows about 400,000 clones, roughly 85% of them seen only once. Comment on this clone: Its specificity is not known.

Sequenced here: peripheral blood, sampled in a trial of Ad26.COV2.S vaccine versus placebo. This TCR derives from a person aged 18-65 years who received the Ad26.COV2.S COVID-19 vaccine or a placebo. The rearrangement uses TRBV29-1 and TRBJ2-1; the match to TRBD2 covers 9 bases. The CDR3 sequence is CSVQVLAGANNEQFF. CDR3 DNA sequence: TGCAGCGTCCAGGTTTTAGCGGGGGCGAACAATGAGCAGTTCTTC.